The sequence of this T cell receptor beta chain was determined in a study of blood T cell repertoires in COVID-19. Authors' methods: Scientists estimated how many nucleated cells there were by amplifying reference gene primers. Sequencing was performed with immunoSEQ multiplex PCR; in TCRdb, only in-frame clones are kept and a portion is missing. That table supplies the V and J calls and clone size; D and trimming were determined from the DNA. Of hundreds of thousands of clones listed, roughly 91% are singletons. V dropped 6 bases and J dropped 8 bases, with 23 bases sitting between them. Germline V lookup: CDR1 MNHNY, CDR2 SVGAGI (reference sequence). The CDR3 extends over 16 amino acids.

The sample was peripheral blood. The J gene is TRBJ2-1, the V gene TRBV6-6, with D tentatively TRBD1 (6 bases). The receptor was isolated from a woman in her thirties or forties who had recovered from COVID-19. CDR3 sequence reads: CASRSFGDPPGDEQFF. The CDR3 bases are TGTGCCAGCAGAAGCTTCGGGGACCCTCCAGGGGATGAGCAGTTCTTC.